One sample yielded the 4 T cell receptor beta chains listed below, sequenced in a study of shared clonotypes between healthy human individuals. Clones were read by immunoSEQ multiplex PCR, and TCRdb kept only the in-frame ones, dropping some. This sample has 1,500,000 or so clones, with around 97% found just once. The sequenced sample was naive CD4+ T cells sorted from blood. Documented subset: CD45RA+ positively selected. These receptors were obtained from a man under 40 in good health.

CDR3 coding DNA: TGTGCCAGCAGCGCCTACAGGACGGGGCAGCCCCAGCATTTT. Its translation: CASSAYRTGQPQHF. The gene calls are TRBV9 and TRBJ1-5; TRBD1 might be the D (5 bases). Germline assignment: CDR1 SGDLS and CDR2 YYNGEE. CDR3 length: 14 amino acids. Trimming stripped 3 bases from V and 7 bases from J, with 14 bases between.

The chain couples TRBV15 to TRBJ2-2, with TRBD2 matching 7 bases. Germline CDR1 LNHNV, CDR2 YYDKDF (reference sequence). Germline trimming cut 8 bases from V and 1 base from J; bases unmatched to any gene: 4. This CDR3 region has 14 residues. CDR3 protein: CATRAGKNTGELFF. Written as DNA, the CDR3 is TGTGCCACCCGAGCGGGGAAGAACACCGGGGAGCTGTTTTTT.

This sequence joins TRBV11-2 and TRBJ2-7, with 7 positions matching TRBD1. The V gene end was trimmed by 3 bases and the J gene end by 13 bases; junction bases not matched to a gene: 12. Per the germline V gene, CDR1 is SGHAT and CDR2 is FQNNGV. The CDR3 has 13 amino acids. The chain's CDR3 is CASSLLDRSWSYF. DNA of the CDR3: TGTGCCAGCAGCTTGTTGGACAGGTCTTGGTCTTACTTC. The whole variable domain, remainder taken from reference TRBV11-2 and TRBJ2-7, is EAGVAQSPRYKIIEKRQSVAFWCNPISGHATLYWYQQILGQGPKLLIQFQNNGVVDDSQLPKDRFSAERLKGVDSTLKIQPAKLEDSAVYLCASSLLDRSWSYFGPGTRLTVT.

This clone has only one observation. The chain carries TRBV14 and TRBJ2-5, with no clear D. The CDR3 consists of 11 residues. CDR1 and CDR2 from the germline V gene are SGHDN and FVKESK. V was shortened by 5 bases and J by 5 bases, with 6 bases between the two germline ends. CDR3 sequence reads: CASSSSETQYF. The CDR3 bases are TGTGCCAGCAGCTCTTCGGAGACCCAGTACTTC.